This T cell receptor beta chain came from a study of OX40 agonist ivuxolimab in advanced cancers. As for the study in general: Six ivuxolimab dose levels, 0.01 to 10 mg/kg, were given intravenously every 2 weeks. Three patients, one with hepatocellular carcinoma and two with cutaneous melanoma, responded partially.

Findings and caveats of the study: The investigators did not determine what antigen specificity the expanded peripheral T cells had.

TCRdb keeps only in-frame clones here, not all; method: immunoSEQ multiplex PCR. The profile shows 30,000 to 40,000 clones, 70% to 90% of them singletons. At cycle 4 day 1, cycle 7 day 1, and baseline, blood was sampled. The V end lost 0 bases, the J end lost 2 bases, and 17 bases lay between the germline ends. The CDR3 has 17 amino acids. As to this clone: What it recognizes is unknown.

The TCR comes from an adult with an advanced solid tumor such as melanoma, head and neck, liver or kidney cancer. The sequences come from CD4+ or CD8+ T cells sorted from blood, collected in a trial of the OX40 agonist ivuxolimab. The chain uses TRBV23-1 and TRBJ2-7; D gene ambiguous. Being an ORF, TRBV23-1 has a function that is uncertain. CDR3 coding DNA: TGCGCCAGCAGTCAATCGATTTATATGGGGATTCCCTACGAGCAGTACTTC. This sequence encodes CASSQSIYMGIPYEQYF.